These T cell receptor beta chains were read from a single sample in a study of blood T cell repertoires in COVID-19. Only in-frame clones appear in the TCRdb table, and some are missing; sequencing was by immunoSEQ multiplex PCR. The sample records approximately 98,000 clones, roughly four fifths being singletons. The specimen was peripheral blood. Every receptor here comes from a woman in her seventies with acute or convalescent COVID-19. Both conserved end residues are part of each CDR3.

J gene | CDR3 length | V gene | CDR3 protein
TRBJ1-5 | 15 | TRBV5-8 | CASSLEGGLIQPQHF
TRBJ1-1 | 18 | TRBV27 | CASSLFWTGRLENTEAFF
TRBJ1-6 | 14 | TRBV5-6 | CASSLVAANSPLHF
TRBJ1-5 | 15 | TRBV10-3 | CAISESAGFDQPQHF
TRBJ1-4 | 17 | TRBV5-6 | CASSSPQVTGPREKLFF
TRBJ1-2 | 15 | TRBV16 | CASSQRLGTGNGYTF
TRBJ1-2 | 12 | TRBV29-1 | CSAGQGAGGYTF
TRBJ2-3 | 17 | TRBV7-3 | CASSLPSSGNSTDTQYF
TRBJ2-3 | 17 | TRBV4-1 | CASSQDRGTGNRDTQYF
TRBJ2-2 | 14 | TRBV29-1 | CSVHSYPDTGELFF
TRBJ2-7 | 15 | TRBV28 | CASSLAGQVSYEQYF
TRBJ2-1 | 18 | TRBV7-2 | CASSLGGLAGQVGVQQFF
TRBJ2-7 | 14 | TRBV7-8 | CASSLDRGSYEQYF
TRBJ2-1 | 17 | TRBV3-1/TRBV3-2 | CASSPSSLAGGYNEQFF
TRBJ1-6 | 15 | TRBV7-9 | CASSLGTGVGSPLHF
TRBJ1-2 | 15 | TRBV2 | CASSASDRGTYGYTF
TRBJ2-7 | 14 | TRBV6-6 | CASSYAGGPYEQYF